These 4 T cell receptor beta chains were sequenced from one sample in a study of CD8+CD57+ T cells in acquired aplastic anemia. TCR beta VDJ combinations and CDR3 sequences were profiled from genomic DNA. A single record per CDR3 protein comes from TCRdb applying MiXCR to the reads. Of 200,000 or so distinct CDR3 sequences in the sample, over 60% were seen once. The sequenced sample was sorted CD4+, CD8+, or CD8+CD57+ T cells (not recorded which) from PBMCs. The receptors come from a human donor with severe aplastic anemia or a healthy control (not recorded which).

This chain uses TRBV10-3 with TRBJ2-7, with D hard to call. Trimming left V 8 bases short and J 0 bases short, with 8 bases between. Germline V gene sequence: CDR1 ENHRY, CDR2 SYGVKD. The CDR3 runs 12 residues. Here the CDR3 DNA reads TGTGCCATCGCCAGAACCTCCTACGAGCAGTACTTC. Amino acid sequence: CAIARTSYEQYF.

This clonotype has just one count. The rearrangement joins TRBV20-1 to TRBJ1-2; possibly TRBD1 for D (5 bases). The ends were cut back, 8 bases at V and 4 bases at J, with 14 bases in the middle. The CDR3 sequence is 12 residues long. Per the germline V gene, CDR1 is DFQATT and CDR2 is SNEGSKA (reference sequence). CDR3 amino acids: CSTARRGYGYTF. CDR3 coding DNA: TGCAGTACCGCCCGGAGGGGCTATGGCTACACCTTC.

This clonotype was observed at least ten times. V is TRBV9 and J is TRBJ1-1; D is ambiguous. From germline, CDR1 is SGDLS and CDR2 YYNGEE. V dropped 0 bases and J dropped 1 base, with 7 bases sitting between them. The CDR3 totals 14 residues. As DNA, the CDR3 is TGTGCCAGCAGCGTAGACGACCCGAACACTGAAGCTTTCTTT. Translated: CASSVDDPNTEAFF.

The genes are TRBV7-8 and TRBJ2-1, with D perhaps matching TRBD2 (6 bases). Germline V gene sequence: CDR1 SGHVS, CDR2 FQNEAQ. Trimming took 3 bases from V and 5 from J, leaving 14 bases between them. The CDR3 consists of 15 residues. The chain's CDR3 is CASSLGGPTHNEQFF. The DNA of the CDR3 is TGTGCCAGCAGCTTGGGGGGACCAACTCACAATGAGCAGTTCTTC. The full variable domain, with the rest looked up from reference TRBV7-8 and TRBJ2-1, is GAGVSQSPRYKVAKRGQDVALRCDPISGHVSLFWYQQALGQGPEFLTYFQNEAQLDKSGLPSDRFFAERPEGSVSTLKIQRTQQEDSAVYLCASSLGGPTHNEQFFGPGTRLTVL.